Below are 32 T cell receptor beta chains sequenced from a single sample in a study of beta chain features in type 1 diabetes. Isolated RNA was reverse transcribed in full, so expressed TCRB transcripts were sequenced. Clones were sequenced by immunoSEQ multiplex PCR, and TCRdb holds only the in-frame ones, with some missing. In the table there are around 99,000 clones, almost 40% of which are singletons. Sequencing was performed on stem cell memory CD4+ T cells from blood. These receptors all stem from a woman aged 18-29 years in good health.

The CDR3 region has the DNA TGTGCCAGCAGCTTGGTCAGACAGGGTGACTACGAGCAGTACTTC. It yields the protein CASSLVRQGDYEQYF. The rearrangement uses TRBV7-9 and TRBJ2-7, with TRBD1 identical over 7 bases. The trim removed 3 bases at V and 3 bases at J, leaving 8 bases unmatched. Germline V lookup: CDR1 SEHNR, CDR2 FQNEAQ (reference sequence). The CDR3 loop spans 15 amino acids.

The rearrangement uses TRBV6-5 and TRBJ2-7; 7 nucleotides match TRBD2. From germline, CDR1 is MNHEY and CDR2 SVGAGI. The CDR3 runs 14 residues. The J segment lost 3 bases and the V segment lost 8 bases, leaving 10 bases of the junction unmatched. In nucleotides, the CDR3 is TGTGCCAGCTCTATGGGAGCGGGGATCTACGAGCAGTACTTC. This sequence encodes CASSMGAGIYEQYF.

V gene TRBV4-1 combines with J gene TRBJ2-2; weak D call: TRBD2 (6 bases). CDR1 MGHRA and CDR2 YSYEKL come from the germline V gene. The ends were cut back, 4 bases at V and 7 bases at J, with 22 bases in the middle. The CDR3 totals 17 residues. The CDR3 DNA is TGCGCCAGCAGCCGTGGAGGTGCGCGGGATGTATTCGGGGAGCTGTTTTTT. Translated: CASSRGGARDVFGELFF.

CDR3 nucleotide sequence: TGTGCCAGCAGCGCATACGGACAGTACAATGAGCAGTTCTTC. Protein product: CASSAYGQYNEQFF. The V call is TRBV7-8, the J call TRBJ2-1, with D possibly being TRBD1 (6 bases). CDR3 length: 14 amino acids. V lost 5 bases and J 4 bases, leaving 12 bases between the germline ends. The germline V gene has CDR1 SGHVS and CDR2 FQNEAQ.

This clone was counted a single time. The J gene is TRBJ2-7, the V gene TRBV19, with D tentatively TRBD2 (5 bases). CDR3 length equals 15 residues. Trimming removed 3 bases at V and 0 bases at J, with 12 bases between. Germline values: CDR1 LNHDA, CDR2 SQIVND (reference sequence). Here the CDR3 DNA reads TGTGCCAGTAGTATTCGTCCGGGGATCTCCTACGAGCAGTACTTC. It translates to CASSIRPGISYEQYF.

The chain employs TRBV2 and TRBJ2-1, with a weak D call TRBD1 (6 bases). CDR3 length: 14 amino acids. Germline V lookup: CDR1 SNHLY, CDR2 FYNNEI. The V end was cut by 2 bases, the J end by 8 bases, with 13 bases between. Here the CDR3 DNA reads TGTGCCAGCAGTGAAACGGGGTACAGGGATGAGCAGTTCTTC. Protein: CASSETGYRDEQFF.

The CDR3 loop is CASSPPGQPFSPNEQYF. For the CDR3, the DNA is TGTGCCAGCAGTCCTCCGGGACAGCCGTTTTCTCCTAACGAGCAGTACTTC. The rearrangement joins TRBV28 to TRBJ2-7; 7 bases are shared with TRBD1. V shed 5 bases, J shed 5 bases, and the junction held 18 bases outside the gene matches. Germline CDR1 is MDHEN and CDR2 is SYDVKM. CDR3 size: 17 residues.

CDR3 coding DNA: TGTGCCAGCAGTGAAGCGCGGGACAGCTTCTATGGCTACACCTTC. Translation gives CASSEARDSFYGYTF. This chain joins TRBV2 and TRBJ1-2, with TRBD1 matching 7 bases. V dropped 0 bases and J dropped 4; count of bases not matched to a gene: 5. Germline CDR1 reads SNHLY; CDR2 reads FYNNEI. The CDR3 runs 15 residues.

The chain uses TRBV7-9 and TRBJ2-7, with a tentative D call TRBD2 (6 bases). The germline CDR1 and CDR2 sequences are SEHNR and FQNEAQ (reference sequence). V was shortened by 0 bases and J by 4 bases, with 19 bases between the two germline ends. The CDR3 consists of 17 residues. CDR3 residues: CASSLALTTQRGYEQYF. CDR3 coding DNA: TGTGCCAGCAGCTTAGCGCTCACAACTCAACGGGGGTACGAGCAGTACTTC.

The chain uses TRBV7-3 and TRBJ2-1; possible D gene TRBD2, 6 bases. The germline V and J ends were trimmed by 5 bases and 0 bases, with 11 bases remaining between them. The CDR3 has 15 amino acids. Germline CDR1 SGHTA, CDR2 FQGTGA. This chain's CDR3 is CASSQVAVSYNEQFF. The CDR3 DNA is TGTGCCAGCAGCCAAGTAGCGGTCTCCTACAATGAGCAGTTCTTC. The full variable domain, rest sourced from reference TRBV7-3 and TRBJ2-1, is GAGVSQTPSNKVTEKGKYVELRCDPISGHTALYWYRQSLGQGPEFLIYFQGTGAADDSGLPNDRFFAVRPEGSVSTLKIQRTERGDSAVYLCASSQVAVSYNEQFFGPGTRLTVL.

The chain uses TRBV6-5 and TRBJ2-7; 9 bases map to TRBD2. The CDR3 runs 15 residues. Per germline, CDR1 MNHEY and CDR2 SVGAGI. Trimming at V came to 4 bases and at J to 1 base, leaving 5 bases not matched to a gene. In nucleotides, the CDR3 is TGTGCCAGCAGTTCGACTAGCGGTTCTTCCTACGAGCAGTACTTC. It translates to CASSSTSGSSYEQYF.

This chain's CDR3 is CASLPDGGPYEQYF. CDR3 bases: TGTGCCAGCCTACCAGACGGAGGCCCTTACGAGCAGTACTTC. The V call is TRBV2, the J call TRBJ2-7; tentatively, D is TRBD2 (5 bases). Germline V gives CDR1 SNHLY, CDR2 FYNNEI. This CDR3 comprises 14 residues. Trimming left V 8 bases short and J 4 bases short, with 18 bases between.

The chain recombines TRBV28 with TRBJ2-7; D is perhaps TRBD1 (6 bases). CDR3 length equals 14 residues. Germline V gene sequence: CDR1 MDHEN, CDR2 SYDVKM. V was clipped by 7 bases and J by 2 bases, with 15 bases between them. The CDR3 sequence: CASKGVGATYEQYF. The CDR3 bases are TGTGCCAGCAAGGGGGTAGGGGCTACCTACGAGCAGTACTTC.

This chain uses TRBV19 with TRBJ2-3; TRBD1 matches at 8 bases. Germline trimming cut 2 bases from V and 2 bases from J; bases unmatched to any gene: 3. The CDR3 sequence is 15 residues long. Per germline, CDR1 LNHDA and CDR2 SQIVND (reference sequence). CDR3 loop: CASSILGQATDTQYF. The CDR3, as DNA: TGTGCCAGTAGTATACTGGGACAGGCCACAGATACGCAGTATTTT.

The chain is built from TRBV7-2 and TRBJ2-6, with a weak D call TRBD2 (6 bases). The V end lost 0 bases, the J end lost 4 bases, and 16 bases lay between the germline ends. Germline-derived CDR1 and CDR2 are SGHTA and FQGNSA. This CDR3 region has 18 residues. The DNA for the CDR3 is TGTGCCAGCAGCTTAGCGGGAGGCAGGGTGGGAGGGGCCAACGTCCTGACTTTC. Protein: CASSLAGGRVGGANVLTF.

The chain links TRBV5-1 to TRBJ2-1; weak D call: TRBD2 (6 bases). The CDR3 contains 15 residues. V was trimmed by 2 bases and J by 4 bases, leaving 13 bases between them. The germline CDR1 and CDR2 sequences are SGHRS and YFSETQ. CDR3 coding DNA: TGCGCCAGCAGCTTCGAGGCGGGATCATACAATGAGCAGTTCTTC. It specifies CASSFEAGSYNEQFF.

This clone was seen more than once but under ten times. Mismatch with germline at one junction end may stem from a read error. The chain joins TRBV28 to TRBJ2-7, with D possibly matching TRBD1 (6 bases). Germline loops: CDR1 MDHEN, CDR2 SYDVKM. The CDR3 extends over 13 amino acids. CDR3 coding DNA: TGTGCCAGCAAAGGGGACCCAGGGGAAGGGTTCGGGTTC. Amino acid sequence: CASKGDPGEGFGF.

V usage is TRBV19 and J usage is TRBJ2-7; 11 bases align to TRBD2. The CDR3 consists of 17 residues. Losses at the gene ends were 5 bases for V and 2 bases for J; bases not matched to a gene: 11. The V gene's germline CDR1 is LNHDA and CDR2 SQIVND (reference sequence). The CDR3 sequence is CASSSGLAASWAYEQYF. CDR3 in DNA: TGTGCCAGTAGTTCGGGACTAGCGGCCTCTTGGGCCTACGAGCAGTACTTC.

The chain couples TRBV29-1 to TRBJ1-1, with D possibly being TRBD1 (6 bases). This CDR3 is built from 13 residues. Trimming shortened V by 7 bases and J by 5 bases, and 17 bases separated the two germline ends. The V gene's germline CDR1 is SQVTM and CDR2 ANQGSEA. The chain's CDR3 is CSGLKDSATEAFF. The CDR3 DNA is TGCAGCGGTCTAAAGGACAGCGCGACTGAAGCTTTCTTT.

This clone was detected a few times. The CDR3 is CASSLRTSGGYEQYF. The CDR3 DNA reads TGCGCCAGCAGCTTGAGGACTAGCGGGGGTTACGAGCAGTACTTC. The gene calls are TRBV5-1 and TRBJ2-7; 13 bases match TRBD2. This CDR3 is built from 15 residues. The V and J ends lost 1 base and 4 bases, in that order; junction bases with no gene match: 2. Germline V lookup: CDR1 SGHRS, CDR2 YFSETQ.

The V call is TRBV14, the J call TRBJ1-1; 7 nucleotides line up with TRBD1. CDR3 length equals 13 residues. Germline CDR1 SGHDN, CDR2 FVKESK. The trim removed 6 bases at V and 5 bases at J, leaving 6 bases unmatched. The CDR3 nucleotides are TGTGCCAGCAGTTTACAGGGGAAGACTGAAGCTTTCTTT. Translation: CASSLQGKTEAFF. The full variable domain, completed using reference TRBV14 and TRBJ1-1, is EAGVTQFPSHSVIEKGQTVTLRCDPISGHDNLYWYRRVMGKEIKFLLHFVKESKQDESGMPNNRFLAERTGGTYSTLKVQPAELEDSGVYFCASSLQGKTEAFFGQGTRLTVV.

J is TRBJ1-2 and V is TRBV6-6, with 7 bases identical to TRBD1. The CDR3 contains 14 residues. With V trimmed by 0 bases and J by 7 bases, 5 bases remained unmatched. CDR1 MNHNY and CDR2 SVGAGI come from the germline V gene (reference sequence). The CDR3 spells CASSYSTGESGYTF. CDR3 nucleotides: TGTGCCAGCAGTTACTCAACAGGGGAGTCTGGCTACACCTTC.

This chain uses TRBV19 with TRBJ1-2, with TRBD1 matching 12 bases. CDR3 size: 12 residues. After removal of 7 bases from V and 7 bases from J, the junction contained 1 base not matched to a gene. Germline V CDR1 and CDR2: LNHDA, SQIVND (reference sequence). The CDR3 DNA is TGTGCCAGTACGGGACAGGGGGCTGGCTACACCTTC. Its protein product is CASTGQGAGYTF.

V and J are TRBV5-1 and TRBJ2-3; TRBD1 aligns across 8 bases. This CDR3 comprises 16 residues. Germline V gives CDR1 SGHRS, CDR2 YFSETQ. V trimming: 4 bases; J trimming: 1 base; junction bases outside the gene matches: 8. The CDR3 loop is CASSINPGQGTDTQYF. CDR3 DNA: TGCGCCAGCAGCATAAATCCGGGACAGGGCACAGATACGCAGTATTTT.

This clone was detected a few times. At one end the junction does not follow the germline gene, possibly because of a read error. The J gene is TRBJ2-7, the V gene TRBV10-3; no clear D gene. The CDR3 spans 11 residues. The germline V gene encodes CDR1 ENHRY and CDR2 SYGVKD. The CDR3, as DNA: TGTGCCATCAGTGAGTACAGACCCCTGTCCTTC. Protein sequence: CAISEYRPLSF.

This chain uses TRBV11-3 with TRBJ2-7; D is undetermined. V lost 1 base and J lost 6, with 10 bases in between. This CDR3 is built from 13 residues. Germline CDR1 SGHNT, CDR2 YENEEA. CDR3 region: CASSLVSSGEQYF. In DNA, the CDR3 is TGTGCCAGCAGCTTAGTGTCTTCCGGCGAGCAGTACTTC.

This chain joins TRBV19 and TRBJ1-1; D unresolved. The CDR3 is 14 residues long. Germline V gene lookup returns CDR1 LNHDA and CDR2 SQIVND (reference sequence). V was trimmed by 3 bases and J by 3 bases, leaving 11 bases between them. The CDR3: CASSINIADTEAFF. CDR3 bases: TGTGCCAGTAGTATCAACATTGCGGACACTGAAGCTTTCTTT. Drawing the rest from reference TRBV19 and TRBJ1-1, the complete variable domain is DGGITQSPKYLFRKEGQNVTLSCEQNLNHDAMYWYRQDPGQGLRLIYYSQIVNDFQKGDIAEGYSVSREKKESFPLTVTSAQKNPTAFYLCASSINIADTEAFFGQGTRLTVV.

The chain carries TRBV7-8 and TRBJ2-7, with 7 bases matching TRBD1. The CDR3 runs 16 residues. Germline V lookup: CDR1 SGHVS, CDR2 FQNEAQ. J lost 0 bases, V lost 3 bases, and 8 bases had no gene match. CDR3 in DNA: TGTGCCAGCAGCTTCCAACCCGGGACAGTCTCCTACGAGCAGTACTTC. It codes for CASSFQPGTVSYEQYF.

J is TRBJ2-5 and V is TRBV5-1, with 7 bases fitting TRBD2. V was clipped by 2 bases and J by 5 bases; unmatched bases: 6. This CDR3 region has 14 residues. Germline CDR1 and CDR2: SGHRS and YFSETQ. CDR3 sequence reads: CASSFNQAGETQYF. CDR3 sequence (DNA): TGCGCCAGCAGCTTTAACCAAGCGGGGGAGACCCAGTACTTC.

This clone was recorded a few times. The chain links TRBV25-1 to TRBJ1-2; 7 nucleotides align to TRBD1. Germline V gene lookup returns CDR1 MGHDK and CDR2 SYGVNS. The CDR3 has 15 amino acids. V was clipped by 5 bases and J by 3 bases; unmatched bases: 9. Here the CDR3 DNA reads TGTGCCAGCAGTCTACCCACCGGGACAGACTATGGCTACACCTTC. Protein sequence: CASSLPTGTDYGYTF.

The CDR3 region is CASNRPGRRESNTGELFF. As DNA, the CDR3 is TGTGCCAGTAATCGCCCCGGGAGGCGGGAGAGTAACACCGGGGAGCTGTTTTTT. The chain uses TRBV19 and TRBJ2-2, with TRBD2 matching 7 bases. The CDR3 sequence is 18 residues long. V dropped 7 bases and J dropped 2; count of bases not matched to a gene: 16. Per the germline V gene, CDR1 is LNHDA and CDR2 is SQIVND (reference sequence).

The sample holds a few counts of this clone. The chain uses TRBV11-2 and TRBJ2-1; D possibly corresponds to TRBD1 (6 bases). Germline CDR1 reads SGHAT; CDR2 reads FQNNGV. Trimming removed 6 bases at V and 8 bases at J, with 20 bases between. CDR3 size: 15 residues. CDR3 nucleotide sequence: TGTGCCAGCAGGCCAATAGGGGGTCTCTGGGATGAGCAGTTCTTC. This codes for CASRPIGGLWDEQFF.